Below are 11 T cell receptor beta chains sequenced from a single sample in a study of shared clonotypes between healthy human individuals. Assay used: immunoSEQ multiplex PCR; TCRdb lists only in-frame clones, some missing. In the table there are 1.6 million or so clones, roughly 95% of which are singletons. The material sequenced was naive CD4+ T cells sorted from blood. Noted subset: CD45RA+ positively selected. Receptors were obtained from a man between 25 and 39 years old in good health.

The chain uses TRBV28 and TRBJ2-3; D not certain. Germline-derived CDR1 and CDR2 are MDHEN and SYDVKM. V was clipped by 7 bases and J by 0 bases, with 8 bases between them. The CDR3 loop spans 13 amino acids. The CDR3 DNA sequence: TGTGCCAGCAAGTGGGGTAGCACAGATACGCAGTATTTT. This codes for CASKWGSTDTQYF.

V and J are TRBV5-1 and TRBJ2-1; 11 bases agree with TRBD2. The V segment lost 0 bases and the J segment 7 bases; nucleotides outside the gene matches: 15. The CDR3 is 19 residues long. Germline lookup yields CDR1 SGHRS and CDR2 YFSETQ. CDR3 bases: TGCGCCAGCAGCTTGGTATTTTGGGGGCTAGCGGGAGGTAAAAATGAGCAGTTCTTC. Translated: CASSLVFWGLAGGKNEQFF.

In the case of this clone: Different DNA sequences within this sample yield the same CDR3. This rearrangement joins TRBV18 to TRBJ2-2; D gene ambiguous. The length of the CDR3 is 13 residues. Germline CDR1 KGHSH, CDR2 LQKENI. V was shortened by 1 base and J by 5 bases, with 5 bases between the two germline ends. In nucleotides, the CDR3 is TGTGCCAGCTCACCACTCGAAACCGGGGAGCTGTTTTTT. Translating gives CASSPLETGELFF.

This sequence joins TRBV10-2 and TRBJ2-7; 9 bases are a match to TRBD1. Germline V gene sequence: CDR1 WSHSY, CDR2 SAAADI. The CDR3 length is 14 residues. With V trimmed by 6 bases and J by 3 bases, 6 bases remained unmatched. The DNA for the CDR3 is TGCGCCAGCAGACCCGGGACAGGGTACTACGAGCAGTACTTC. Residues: CASRPGTGYYEQYF.

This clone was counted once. The CDR3: CATSRISPRDRSQPQHF. The CDR3, as DNA: TGTGCCACCAGCAGAATTTCCCCAAGGGACAGGTCTCAGCCCCAGCATTTT. V gene TRBV15 combines with J gene TRBJ1-5, with TRBD1 matching 8 bases. Germline trimming cut 2 bases from V and 6 bases from J; bases unmatched to any gene: 12. Per the germline V gene, CDR1 is LNHNV and CDR2 is YYDKDF (reference sequence). The CDR3 is made up of 17 amino acids.

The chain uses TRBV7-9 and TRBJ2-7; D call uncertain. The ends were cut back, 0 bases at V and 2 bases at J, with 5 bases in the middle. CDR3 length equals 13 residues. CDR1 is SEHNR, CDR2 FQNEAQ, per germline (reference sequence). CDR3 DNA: TGTGCCAGCAGCTTAGCGAATGCCTACGAGCAGTACTTC. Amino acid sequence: CASSLANAYEQYF.

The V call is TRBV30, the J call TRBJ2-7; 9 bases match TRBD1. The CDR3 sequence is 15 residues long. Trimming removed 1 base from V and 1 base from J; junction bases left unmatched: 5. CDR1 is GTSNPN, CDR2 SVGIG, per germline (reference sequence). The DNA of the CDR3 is TGTGCCTGGAGTGGAGGGACAGGGCCTTCCTACGAGCAGTACTTC. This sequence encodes CAWSGGTGPSYEQYF. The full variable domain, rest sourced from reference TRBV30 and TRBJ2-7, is SQTIHQWPATLVQPVGSPLSLECTVEGTSNPNLYWYRQAAGRGLQLLFYSVGIGQISSEVPQNLSASRPQDRQFILSSKKLLLSDSGFYLCAWSGGTGPSYEQYFGPGTRLTVT.

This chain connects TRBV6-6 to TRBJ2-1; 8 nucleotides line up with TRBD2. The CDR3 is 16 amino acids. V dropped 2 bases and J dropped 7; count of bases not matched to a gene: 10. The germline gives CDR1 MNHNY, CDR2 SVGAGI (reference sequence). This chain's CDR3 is CASSYAAGGRRNEQFF. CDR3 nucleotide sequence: TGTGCCAGCAGTTACGCGGCGGGAGGCCGAAGGAATGAGCAGTTCTTC.

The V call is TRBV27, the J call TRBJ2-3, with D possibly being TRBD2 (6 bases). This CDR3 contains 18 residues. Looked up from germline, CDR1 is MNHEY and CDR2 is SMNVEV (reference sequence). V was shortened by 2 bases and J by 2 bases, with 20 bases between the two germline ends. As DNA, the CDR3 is TGTGCCAGCAGTTTACTAGCTATAGCGGTGAGGGACACAGATACGCAGTATTTT. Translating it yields CASSLLAIAVRDTDTQYF.

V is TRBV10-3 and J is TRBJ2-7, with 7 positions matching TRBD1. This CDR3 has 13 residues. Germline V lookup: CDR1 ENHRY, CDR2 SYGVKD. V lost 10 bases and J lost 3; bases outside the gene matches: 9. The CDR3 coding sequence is TGTGCCAGCGTATCCGGGACAGACTACGAGCAGTACTTC. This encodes CASVSGTDYEQYF.

The CDR3 bases are TGTGCCAGCAGCTTGGCCGCCGGCTACGAGCAGTACTTC. Translated: CASSLAAGYEQYF. The chain links TRBV5-4 to TRBJ2-7, with no clear D. This CDR3 has 13 amino acids. The V end lost 0 bases, the J end lost 3 bases, and 7 bases lay between the germline ends. Germline lookup yields CDR1 SGHNT and CDR2 YYREEE (reference sequence).